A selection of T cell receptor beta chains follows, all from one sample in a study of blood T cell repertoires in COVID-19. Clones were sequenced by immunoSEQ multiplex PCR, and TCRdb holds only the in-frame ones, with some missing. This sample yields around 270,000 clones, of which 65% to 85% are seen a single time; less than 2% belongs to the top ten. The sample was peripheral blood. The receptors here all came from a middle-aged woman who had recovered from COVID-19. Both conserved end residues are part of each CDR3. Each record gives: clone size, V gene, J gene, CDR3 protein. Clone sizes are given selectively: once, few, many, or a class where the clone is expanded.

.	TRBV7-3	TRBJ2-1	CASSSGGGPYNEQFF
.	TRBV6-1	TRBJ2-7	CASSEDRGWYEQYF
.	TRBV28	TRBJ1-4	CASGGQGGEKLFF
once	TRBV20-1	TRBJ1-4	CSALHGEKLFF
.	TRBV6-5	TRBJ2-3	CASRGTGTDTQYF
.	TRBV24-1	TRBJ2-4	CATSDPDQGGPNIQYF
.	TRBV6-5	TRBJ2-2	CASRNRGTGELFF
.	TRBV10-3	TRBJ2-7	CAISEISAERGAYEQYF
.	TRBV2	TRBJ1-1	CASRVDRGFTEAFF
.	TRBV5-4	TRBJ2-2	CASSPRQGGSWGELFF
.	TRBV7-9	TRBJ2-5	CASSFLDSQETQYF
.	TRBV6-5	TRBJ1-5	CASSGQGDQPQHF
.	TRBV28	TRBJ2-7	CASTQVRQGGAYEQYF
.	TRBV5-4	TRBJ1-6	CASTPGQDNSPLHF
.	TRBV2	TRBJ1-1	CATPGNTEAFF
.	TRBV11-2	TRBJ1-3	CASSPRDRGTSGNTIYF
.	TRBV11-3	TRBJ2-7	CASSVQTGPNYEQYF
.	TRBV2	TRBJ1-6	CASRARGGGNSPLHF
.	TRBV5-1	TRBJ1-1	CASSSDSWNTEAFF
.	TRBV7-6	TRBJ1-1	CASSRGGSGYEAFF
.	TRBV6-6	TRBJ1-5	CASSYSGGENQPQHF
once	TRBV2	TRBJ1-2	CASSEAREGYTF
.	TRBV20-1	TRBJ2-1	CSASTPGQTYNEQFF
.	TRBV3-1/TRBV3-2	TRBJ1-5	CASSKTGYSNQPQHF
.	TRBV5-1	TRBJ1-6	CASSPRTVNNSPLHF
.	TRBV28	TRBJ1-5	CASRSGGPGNQPQHF
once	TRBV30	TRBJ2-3	CAWKKRGGTDTQYF
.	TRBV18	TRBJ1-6	CASSDWVSNNSPLHF
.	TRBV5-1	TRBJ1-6	CASSLAPGLGSPLHF
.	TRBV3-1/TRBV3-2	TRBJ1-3	CASSDIGRLTGNTIYF
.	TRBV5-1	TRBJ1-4	CASSGQGNEKLFF
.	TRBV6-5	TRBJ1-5	CASSPSGGHQPQHF
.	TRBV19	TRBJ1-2	CASSIGSAYGYTF
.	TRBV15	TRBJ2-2	CATSTRTGSIGELFF
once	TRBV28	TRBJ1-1	CASRHQTGNTEAFF
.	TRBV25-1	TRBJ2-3	CASSEGTISGGGTDTQYF
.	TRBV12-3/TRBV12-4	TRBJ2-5	CASSFQGAVTQYF
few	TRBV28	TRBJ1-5	CASSLETGGNQPQHF
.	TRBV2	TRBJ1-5	CASSDEGSQPQHF
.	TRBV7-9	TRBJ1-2	CASSARDRGLRGGYTF
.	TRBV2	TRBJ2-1	CASGADEQFF
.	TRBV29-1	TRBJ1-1	CSAIGTSRLGTEAFF
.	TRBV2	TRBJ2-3	CASSEGPRLARTDTQYF
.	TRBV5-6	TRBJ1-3	CASSLARAYSGNTIYF
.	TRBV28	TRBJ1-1	CASSLGGSNTEAFF
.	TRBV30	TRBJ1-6	CAWSLEGNSPLHF
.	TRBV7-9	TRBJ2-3	CASSSTRGGADTQYF
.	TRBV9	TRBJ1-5	CASSVQGNQPQHF
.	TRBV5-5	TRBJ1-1	CASLRGGGGLNTEAFF
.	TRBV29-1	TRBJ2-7	CSVELAGDSYEQYF
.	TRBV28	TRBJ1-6	CASSLLDRGQSPLHF
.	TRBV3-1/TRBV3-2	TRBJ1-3	CASGASGNTIYF
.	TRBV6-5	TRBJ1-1	CASSYSVTNTEAFF